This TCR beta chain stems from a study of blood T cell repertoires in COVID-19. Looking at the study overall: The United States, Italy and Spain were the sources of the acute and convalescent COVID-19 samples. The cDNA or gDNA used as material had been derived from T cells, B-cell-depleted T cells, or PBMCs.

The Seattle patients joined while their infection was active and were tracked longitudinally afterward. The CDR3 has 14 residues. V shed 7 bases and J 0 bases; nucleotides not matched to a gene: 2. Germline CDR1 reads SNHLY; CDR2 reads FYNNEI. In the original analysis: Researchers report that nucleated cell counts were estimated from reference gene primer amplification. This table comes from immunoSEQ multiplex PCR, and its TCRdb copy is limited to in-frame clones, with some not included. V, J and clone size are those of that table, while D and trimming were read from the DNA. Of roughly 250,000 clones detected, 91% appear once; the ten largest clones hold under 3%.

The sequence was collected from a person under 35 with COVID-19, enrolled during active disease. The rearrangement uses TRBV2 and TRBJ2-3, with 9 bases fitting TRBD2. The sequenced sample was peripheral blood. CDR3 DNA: TGTGCCAGCAAGGGACTAGCTAGCACAGATACGCAGTATTTT. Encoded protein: CASKGLASTDTQYF.